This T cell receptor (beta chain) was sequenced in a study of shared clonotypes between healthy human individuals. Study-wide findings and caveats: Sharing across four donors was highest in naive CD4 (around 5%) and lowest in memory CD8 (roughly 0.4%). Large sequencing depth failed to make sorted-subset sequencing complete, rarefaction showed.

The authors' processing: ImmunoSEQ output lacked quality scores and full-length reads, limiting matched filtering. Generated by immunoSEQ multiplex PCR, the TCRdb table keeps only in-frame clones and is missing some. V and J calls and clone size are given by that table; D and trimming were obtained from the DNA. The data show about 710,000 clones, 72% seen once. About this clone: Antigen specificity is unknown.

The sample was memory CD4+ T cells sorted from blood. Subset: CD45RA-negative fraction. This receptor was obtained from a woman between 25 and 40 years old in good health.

Written as DNA, the CDR3 is TGTGCCAGCAGAGCACAGGGTGGCAATCAGCCCCAGCATTTT. Protein sequence: CASRAQGGNQPQHF. V usage is TRBV6-5 and J usage is TRBJ1-5; perhaps TRBD1 as D (6 bases). The V end lost 6 bases, the J end lost 2 bases, and 11 bases lay between the germline ends. Looked up from germline, CDR1 is MNHEY and CDR2 is SVGAGI. This CDR3 has 14 residues.